The 26 T cell receptor beta chains below all came from one sample that was sequenced in a study of blood T cells in healthy people across ages. A second PCR, run for about 7 to 12 cycles, used a sample-barcoded 5' primer plus a J-beta primer mix. TCRdb reprocessed the 5' RACE reads with MiXCR, giving one entry per CDR3 protein. The data hold approximately 800,000 distinct CDR3 sequences, with roughly 64% observed a single time. Material for sequencing was blood. These receptors all come from a man aged 30 to 45 in good health.

This chain links TRBV5-1 with TRBJ2-7, with a tentative D call TRBD2 (6 bases). The CDR3 covers 15 residues. V was trimmed by 0 bases and J by 5 bases, leaving 15 bases between them. Germline V lookup: CDR1 SGHRS, CDR2 YFSETQ. The CDR3 DNA reads as TGCGCCAGCAGCTTGGCCGGAGGAGGGAGCCACGAGCAGTACTTC. Translation gives CASSLAGGGSHEQYF.

In its sample, this clonotype is medium-sized. The rearrangement joins TRBV6-5 to TRBJ1-1, with D possibly matching TRBD1 (5 bases). This CDR3 is built from 12 residues. Trimming removed 4 bases from V and 5 bases from J, with 8 bases in between. Germline assignment: CDR1 MNHEY and CDR2 SVGAGI. The CDR3 DNA reads as TGTGCCAGCAGTTGGGGGGGGACTGAAGCTTTCTTT. It yields the protein CASSWGGTEAFF.

The CDR3: CASRLGPGTPRRNEQFF. In nucleotides, the CDR3 is TGTGCCAGCAGGCTTGGGCCCGGGACTCCCAGACGGAATGAGCAGTTCTTC. V gene TRBV28 combines with J gene TRBJ2-1, with TRBD2 as a possible D gene (6 bases). V was clipped by 6 bases and J by 7 bases, with 25 bases between them. From germline, CDR1 is MDHEN and CDR2 SYDVKM. The CDR3 sequence is 17 residues long.

The chain uses TRBV9 and TRBJ2-1; no reliable D call. V was pared by 2 bases and J by 10 bases, with 16 bases between. Germline CDR1 SGDLS, CDR2 YYNGEE. The CDR3 is 14 residues long. The CDR3 reads CASSVELLGKEQFF. The CDR3 DNA is TGTGCCAGCAGCGTGGAGCTCTTGGGGAAGGAGCAGTTCTTC.

J is TRBJ2-7 and V is TRBV10-3; perhaps TRBD2 as D (6 bases). The CDR3 totals 15 residues. Germline V gives CDR1 ENHRY, CDR2 SYGVKD. The ends were cut back, 2 bases at V and 2 bases at J, with 13 bases in the middle. The DNA for the CDR3 is TGTGCCATCAGTGAGCGCCGGGGGTCAACCTACGAGCAGTACTTC. Protein: CAISERRGSTYEQYF.

V gene TRBV19 combines with J gene TRBJ2-1; 11 nucleotides align to TRBD2. Germline V gene lookup returns CDR1 LNHDA and CDR2 SQIVND (reference sequence). The V gene end was trimmed by 5 bases and the J gene end by 9 bases; junction bases not matched to a gene: 9. The CDR3 consists of 15 residues. CDR3 nucleotide sequence: TGTGCCAGTAGTCCCGGACTAGCGGGCGGGGGTGAGCAGTTCTTC. Protein sequence: CASSPGLAGGGEQFF.

The gene calls are TRBV9 and TRBJ2-3, with 8 bases fitting TRBD2. Per the germline V gene, CDR1 is SGDLS and CDR2 is YYNGEE. This CDR3 is 16 amino acids long. V shed 0 bases, J shed 0 bases, and the junction held 3 bases outside the gene matches. The CDR3 here is CASSVEGLDSTDTQYF. For the CDR3, the DNA is TGTGCCAGCAGCGTAGAGGGACTAGACAGCACAGATACGCAGTATTTT.

Note on this clonotype: Its ends do not fully match the called genes, so a read error is possible. The V and J genes are TRBV5-1 and TRBJ2-5; no firm D call. This CDR3 is built from 13 residues. Germline V gene sequence: CDR1 SGHRS, CDR2 YFSETQ. CDR3 in amino acids: CASSVSNQGTQYF. The CDR3 DNA sequence: TGCGCCAGCAGCGTCAGTAATCAAGGGACCCAGTACTTC. The variable domain in full, with the rest retrieved from reference TRBV5-1 and TRBJ2-5, is KAGVTQTPRYLIKTRGQQVTLSCSPISGHRSVSWYQQTPGQGLQFLFEYFSETQRNKGNFPGRFSGRQFSNSRSEMNVSTLELGDSALYLCASSVSNQGTQYFGPGTRLLVL.

The chain uses TRBV29-1 and TRBJ2-3, with 12 bases matching TRBD1. CDR1 and CDR2 from the germline V gene are SQVTM and ANQGSEA. J was trimmed by 1 base and V by 7 bases; bases with no gene match: 6. The CDR3 has 15 residues. CDR3 bases: TGCAGCGCCGGGGGGGACAGGGGGCGCACAGATACGCAGTATTTT. It encodes CSAGGDRGRTDTQYF.

Remarks on this clonotype: A read error is possible here, since a much larger clone lies one base away. V and J are TRBV6-2 or TRBV6-3 and TRBJ2-1; 11 bases match TRBD2. The CDR3 sequence is 15 residues long. With V trimmed by 7 bases and J by 6 bases, 8 bases remained unmatched. CDR1 and CDR2 from the germline V gene are MNHEY and SVGEGT. The CDR3 sequence is CASKTTSGSVNEQFF. Written as DNA, the CDR3 is TGTGCCAGCAAGACCACTAGCGGGAGTGTCAATGAGCAGTTCTTC.

The chain uses TRBV5-4 and TRBJ2-1; D uncertain. The DNA end lines up better with TRBJ2-7; the J call may be wrong. Germline assignment: CDR1 SGHNT and CDR2 YYREEE (reference sequence). The CDR3 is 15 amino acids. CDR3 sequence reads: CASSLGAQFPDEQYF. In DNA, the CDR3 is TGTGCCAGCAGCTTGGGCGCTCAGTTCCCAGACGAGCAGTACTTC.

There are a few counts of this clonotype. This chain connects TRBV12-3 or TRBV12-4 to TRBJ2-3, with 7 positions matching TRBD2. This CDR3 is built from 19 residues. V was pared by 3 bases and J by 2 bases, with 17 bases of the junction left unmatched. In nucleotides, the CDR3 is TGTGCCAGCAGTTTTCGCCTTTCGGCGGGAGCGGGAAACACAGATACGCAGTATTTT. This translates into CASSFRLSAGAGNTDTQYF.

The chain couples TRBV6-5 to TRBJ1-1, with D tentatively TRBD1 (5 bases). CDR3 length equals 13 residues. Germline-derived CDR1 and CDR2 are MNHEY and SVGAGI. V lost 2 bases, J lost 9 bases, and 13 bases lay in between. The CDR3 sequence is CASSYTTGTQAFF. The CDR3 nucleotides are TGTGCCAGCAGTTACACCACCGGGACTCAAGCTTTCTTT.

This clonotype was recorded once. V gene TRBV20-1 combines with J gene TRBJ1-4; D uncertain. V gave up 5 bases and J gave up 4 bases, with 11 bases separating them. The CDR3 loop spans 13 amino acids. Germline V gene lookup returns CDR1 DFQATT and CDR2 SNEGSKA (reference sequence). The CDR3 region is CSALPALNEKLFF. The CDR3 bases are TGCAGTGCTCTCCCGGCCCTTAATGAAAAACTGTTTTTT.

This clonotype was counted a few times. This chain joins TRBV28 and TRBJ1-1; no reliable D call. The CDR3 spans 12 residues. V dropped 6 bases and J dropped 2 bases, with 7 bases sitting between them. Germline V lookup: CDR1 MDHEN, CDR2 SYDVKM. As DNA, the CDR3 is TGTGCCAGCAGGGGCCCTAACACTGAAGCTTTCTTT. This encodes CASRGPNTEAFF.

The chain employs TRBV13 and TRBJ2-3; D is undetermined. Germline CDR1 reads PRHDT; CDR2 reads FYEKMQ (reference sequence). The CDR3 totals 16 residues. Trimming took 2 bases from V and 2 from J, leaving 14 bases between them. CDR3 sequence (DNA): TGTGCCAGCAGCTTATCTTCTGGCGCGTACACAGATACGCAGTATTTT. Its translation is CASSLSSGAYTDTQYF.

The chain is built from TRBV20-1 and TRBJ2-5; TRBD2 matches at 7 bases. The CDR3 consists of 15 residues. Looked up from germline, CDR1 is DFQATT and CDR2 is SNEGSKA (reference sequence). Trimming at V came to 7 bases and at J to 1 base, leaving 12 bases not matched to a gene. DNA of the CDR3: TGCAGTGTTCAAGTAGGGCGGGGGACCCAAGAGACCCAGTACTTC. Encoded protein: CSVQVGRGTQETQYF.

This clonotype was seen more than once but under ten times. This chain joins TRBV6-5 and TRBJ2-7; D possibly corresponds to TRBD2 (6 bases). V lost 0 bases and J 0 bases, leaving 12 bases between the germline ends. The germline CDR1 and CDR2 sequences are MNHEY and SVGAGI. The CDR3 contains 16 residues. CDR3 sequence: CASSYSGTASSYEQYF. DNA for the CDR3: TGTGCCAGCAGTTACTCGGGGACTGCGAGCTCCTACGAGCAGTACTTC.

This chain connects TRBV10-2 to TRBJ1-1; tentative D call: TRBD1 (6 bases). Germline CDR1 WSHSY, CDR2 SAAADI. The CDR3 has 17 amino acids. V lost 3 bases and J 4 bases, leaving 21 bases between the germline ends. The CDR3 here is CASSEGGTWSSATEAFF. The CDR3 DNA reads TGCGCCAGCAGTGAAGGGGGGACATGGAGTTCAGCCACTGAAGCTTTCTTT.

This clonotype was counted a single time. In DNA form, the CDR3 reads TGCAGTGTGATATCCAGCGCATCTATCTACGAGCAGTACTTC. It is translated as CSVISSASIYEQYF. The J gene is TRBJ2-5, the V gene TRBV20-1; D gene ambiguous. The end of the DNA fits TRBJ2-7 better, so the J call may be wrong. Germline loops: CDR1 DFQATT, CDR2 SNEGSKA (reference sequence). The CDR3 sequence is 14 residues long.

This clonotype has more than one count but fewer than ten. V is TRBV20-1 and J is TRBJ2-7; D tentatively fits TRBD1 or TRBD2 (6 bases each). In germline, CDR1 is DFQATT, CDR2 SNEGSKA (reference sequence). V was clipped by 3 bases and J by 1 base, with 16 bases between them. The CDR3 has 15 residues. The CDR3 is CSARPSTGLSYEQYF. The CDR3 nucleotides read TGCAGTGCTAGGCCCTCGACAGGACTATCCTACGAGCAGTACTTC.

The chain joins TRBV27 to TRBJ1-2; 7 nucleotides line up with TRBD1. The CDR3 is made up of 15 amino acids. Germline CDR1 reads MNHEY; CDR2 reads SMNVEV (reference sequence). With 0 bases clipped from V and 4 bases from J, the junction kept 5 bases outside the gene matches. DNA of the CDR3: TGTGCCAGCAGTTTATCCGGACAGGATGGCTATGGCTACACCTTC. Its protein is CASSLSGQDGYGYTF.

The rearrangement joins TRBV29-1 to TRBJ2-4; 11 bases align to TRBD2. Germline V gene lookup returns CDR1 SQVTM and CDR2 ANQGSEA. This CDR3 region has 16 residues. The ends lost 7 bases at V and 11 bases at J; junction bases unmatched: 19. The CDR3: CSARGRGTSGPSVQYF. The DNA of the CDR3 is TGCAGCGCTCGAGGACGAGGGACTAGCGGTCCGTCAGTTCAGTACTTC.

This clonotype was counted once. The chain carries TRBV5-1 and TRBJ2-5; D may be TRBD2 (5 bases). This CDR3 comprises 14 residues. Trimming took 2 bases from V and 11 from J, leaving 19 bases between them. In germline, CDR1 is SGHRS, CDR2 YFSETQ. The CDR3 region is CASSFDVLAGEQYF. The CDR3 bases are TGCGCCAGCAGCTTCGACGTCCTTGCTGGGGAGCAGTACTTC.

This clonotype was observed a handful of times. This rearrangement joins TRBV25-1 to TRBJ1-1; D unclear. Between the trimmed V and J ends, which lost 6 bases and 7 bases, there was a span of 12 bases. The CDR3 runs to 12 residues. CDR1 MGHDK and CDR2 SYGVNS come from the germline V gene. CDR3 bases: TGTGCCAGCAGCGCCCTAGGAAATGAAGCTTTCTTT. This encodes CASSALGNEAFF.

The chain uses TRBV14 and TRBJ2-5, with D uncertain. The CDR3 is made up of 15 amino acids. V lost 1 base and J lost 4, with 13 bases in between. Germline V gene sequence: CDR1 SGHDN, CDR2 FVKESK. CDR3 protein: CASSQVAGLSETQYF. In nucleotides, the CDR3 is TGTGCCAGCAGCCAAGTGGCCGGGTTATCAGAGACCCAGTACTTC.